This TCR beta chain originates from a study of metastatic and nonmetastatic thyroid tumors. Study-level results: Benign nodules were reported to have significantly lower TCR beta diversity than malignant thyroid tumors, in blood and tumor.

This clone was picked up many times. Its antigen is not known. This CDR3 has 11 amino acids. Germline CDR1 DFQATT, CDR2 SNEGSKA (reference sequence). V lost 7 bases and J 3 bases, leaving 9 bases between the germline ends. Every patient was untreated before thyroid surgery. Authors' data handling: Using the CDR3 differences seen across clinicopathological groups, the authors built a distant-metastasis classifier for papillary thyroid cancer, which was meant to discriminate distant-metastatic patients. TCRdb re-called the PCR reads via MiXCR. In this record, the V and J calls reflect TCRdb's handling and not the investigators' own analysis. The table lists fewer than 30,000 clones, 15% to 20% of them singletons, with around 5% in the top ten.

The sample taken for sequencing was blood. This clonotype was sampled from a female donor with papillary thyroid cancer or a benign thyroid nodule (not recorded which). Some clones in this sample may be carry-over from other donors' samples. The gene calls are TRBV20-1 and TRBJ1-1; perhaps TRBD1 as D (5 bases). The CDR3 nucleotides read TGCAGTGAGGCAGGGCACACTGAAGCTTTCTTT. It encodes CSEAGHTEAFF.